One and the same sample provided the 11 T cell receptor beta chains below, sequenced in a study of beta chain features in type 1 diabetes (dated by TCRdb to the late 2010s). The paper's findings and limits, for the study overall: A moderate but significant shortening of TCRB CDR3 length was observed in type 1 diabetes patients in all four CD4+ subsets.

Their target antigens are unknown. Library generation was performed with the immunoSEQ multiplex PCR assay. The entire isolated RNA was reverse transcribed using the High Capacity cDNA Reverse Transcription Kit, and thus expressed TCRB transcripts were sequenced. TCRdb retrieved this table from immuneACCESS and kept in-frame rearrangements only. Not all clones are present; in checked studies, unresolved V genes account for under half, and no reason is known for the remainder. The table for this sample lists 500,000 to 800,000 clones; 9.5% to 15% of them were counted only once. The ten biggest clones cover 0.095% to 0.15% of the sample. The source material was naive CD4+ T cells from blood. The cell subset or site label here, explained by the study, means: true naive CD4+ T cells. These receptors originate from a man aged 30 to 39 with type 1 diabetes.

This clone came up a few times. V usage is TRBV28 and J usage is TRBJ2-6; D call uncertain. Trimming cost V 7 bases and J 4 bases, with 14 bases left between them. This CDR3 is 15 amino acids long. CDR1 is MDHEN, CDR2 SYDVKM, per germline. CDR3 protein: CASISYGPGANVLTF. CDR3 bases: TGTGCCAGCATATCGTACGGGCCCGGGGCCAACGTCCTGACTTTC.

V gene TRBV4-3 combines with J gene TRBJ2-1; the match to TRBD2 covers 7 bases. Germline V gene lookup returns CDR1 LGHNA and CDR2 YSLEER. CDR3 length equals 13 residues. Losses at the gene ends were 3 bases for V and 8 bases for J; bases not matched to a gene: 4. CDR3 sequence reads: CASSQGAGYEQFF. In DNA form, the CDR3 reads TGCGCCAGCAGCCAGGGAGCGGGGTATGAGCAGTTCTTC.

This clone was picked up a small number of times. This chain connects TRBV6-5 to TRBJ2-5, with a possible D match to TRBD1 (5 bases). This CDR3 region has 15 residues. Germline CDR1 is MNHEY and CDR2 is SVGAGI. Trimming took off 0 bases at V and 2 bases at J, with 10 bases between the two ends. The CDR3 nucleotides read TGTGCCAGCAGTTACTCCCGCGACAGTCAAGAGACCCAGTACTTC. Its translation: CASSYSRDSQETQYF.

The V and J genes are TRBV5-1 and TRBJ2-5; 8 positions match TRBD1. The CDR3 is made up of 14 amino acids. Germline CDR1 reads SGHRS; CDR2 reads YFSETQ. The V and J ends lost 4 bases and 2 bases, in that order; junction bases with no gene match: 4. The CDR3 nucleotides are TGCGCCAGCAGCCCGGGACAGGAGCAAGAGACCCAGTACTTC. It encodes CASSPGQEQETQYF.

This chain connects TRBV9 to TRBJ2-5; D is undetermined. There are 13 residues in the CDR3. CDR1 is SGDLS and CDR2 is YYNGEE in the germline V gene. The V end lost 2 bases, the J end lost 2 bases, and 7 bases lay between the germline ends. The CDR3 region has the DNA TGTGCCAGCAGCGTCTCCGAACAAGAGACCCAGTACTTC. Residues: CASSVSEQETQYF. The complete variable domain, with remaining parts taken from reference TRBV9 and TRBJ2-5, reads DSGVTQTPKHLITATGQRVTLRCSPRSGDLSVYWYQQSLDQGLQFLIQYYNGEERAKGNILERFSAQQFPDLHSELNLSSLELGDSALYFCASSVSEQETQYFGPGTRLLVL.

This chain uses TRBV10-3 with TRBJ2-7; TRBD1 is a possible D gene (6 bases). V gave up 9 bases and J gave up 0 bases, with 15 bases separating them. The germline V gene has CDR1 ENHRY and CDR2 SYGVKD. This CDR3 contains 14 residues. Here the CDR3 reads CAIRTGISSYEQYF. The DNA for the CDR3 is TGTGCCATAAGAACAGGGATTAGCTCCTACGAGCAGTACTTC.

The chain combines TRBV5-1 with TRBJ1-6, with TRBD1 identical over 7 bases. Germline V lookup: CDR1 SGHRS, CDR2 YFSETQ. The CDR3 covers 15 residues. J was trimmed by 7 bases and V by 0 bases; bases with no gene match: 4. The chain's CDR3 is CASSLVDRANSPLHF. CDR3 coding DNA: TGCGCCAGCAGCTTGGTCGACAGGGCAAATTCACCCCTCCACTTT. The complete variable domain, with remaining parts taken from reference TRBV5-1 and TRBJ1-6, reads KAGVTQTPRYLIKTRGQQVTLSCSPISGHRSVSWYQQTPGQGLQFLFEYFSETQRNKGNFPGRFSGRQFSNSRSEMNVSTLELGDSALYLCASSLVDRANSPLHFGNGTRLTVT.

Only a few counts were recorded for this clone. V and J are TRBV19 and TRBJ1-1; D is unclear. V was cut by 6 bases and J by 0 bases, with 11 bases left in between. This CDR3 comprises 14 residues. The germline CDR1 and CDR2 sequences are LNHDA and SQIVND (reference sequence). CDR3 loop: CASRDVRMNTEAFF. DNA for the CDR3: TGTGCCAGTAGGGACGTCAGGATGAACACTGAAGCTTTCTTT.

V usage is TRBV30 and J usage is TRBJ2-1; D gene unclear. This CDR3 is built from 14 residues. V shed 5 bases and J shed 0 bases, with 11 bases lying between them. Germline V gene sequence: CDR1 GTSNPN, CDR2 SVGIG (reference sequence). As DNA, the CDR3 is TGTGCCTGGCTTACTCGAAGCTCCTACAATGAGCAGTTCTTC. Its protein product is CAWLTRSSYNEQFF.

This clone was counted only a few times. CDR3 in DNA: TGTGCCAGCAGACAAGCAGGGAGCTCCTACGAGCAGTACTTC. It yields the protein CASRQAGSSYEQYF. The chain joins TRBV28 to TRBJ2-7; D tentatively fits TRBD1 or TRBD2 (5 bases each). Germline values: CDR1 MDHEN, CDR2 SYDVKM. V shed 6 bases and J shed 0 bases, with 12 bases lying between them. This CDR3 has 14 amino acids.

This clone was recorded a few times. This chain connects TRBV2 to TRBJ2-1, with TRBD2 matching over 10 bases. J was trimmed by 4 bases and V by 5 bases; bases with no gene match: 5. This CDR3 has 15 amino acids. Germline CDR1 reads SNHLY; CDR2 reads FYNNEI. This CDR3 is CASSLGLAAYNEQFF. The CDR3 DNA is TGTGCCAGCAGTCTAGGACTAGCGGCTTACAATGAGCAGTTCTTC.